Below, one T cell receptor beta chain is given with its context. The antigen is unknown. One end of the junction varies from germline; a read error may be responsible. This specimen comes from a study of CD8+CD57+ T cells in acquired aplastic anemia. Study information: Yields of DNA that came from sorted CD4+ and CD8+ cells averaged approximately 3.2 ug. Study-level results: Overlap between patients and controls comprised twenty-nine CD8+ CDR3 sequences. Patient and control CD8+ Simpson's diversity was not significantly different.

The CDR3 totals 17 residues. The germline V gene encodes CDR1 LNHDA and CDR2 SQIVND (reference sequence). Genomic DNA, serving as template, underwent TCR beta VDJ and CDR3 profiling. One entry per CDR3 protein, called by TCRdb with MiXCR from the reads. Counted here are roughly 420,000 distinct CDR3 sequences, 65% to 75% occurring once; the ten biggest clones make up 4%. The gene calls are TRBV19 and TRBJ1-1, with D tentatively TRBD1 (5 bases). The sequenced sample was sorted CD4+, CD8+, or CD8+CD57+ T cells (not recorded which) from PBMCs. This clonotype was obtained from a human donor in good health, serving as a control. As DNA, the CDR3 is TGTGCCATTAGTATCTGGCGGGGCACCAGCATGAACACTGAAGCTTTCTTT. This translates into CAISIWRGTSMNTEAFF.